The TCR beta chain described here comes from a study of beta chain features in type 1 diabetes. All of the isolated RNA was reverse transcribed, so expressed TCRB transcripts were sequenced. Using immunoSEQ multiplex PCR, the repertoire was profiled, and TCRdb retains in-frame clones only, with some absent. The data contain tens of thousands of clones, over 50% of them singletons. The CDR3 totals 14 residues. The ends lost 2 bases at V and 0 bases at J; junction bases unmatched: 0. Per the germline V gene, CDR1 is SGHRS and CDR2 is YFSETQ. This receptor was identified in a woman aged 18-29 years in good health. The chain uses TRBV5-1 and TRBJ2-5; 8 nucleotides align to TRBD2. Specimen: Tregs from blood. The CDR3 DNA reads as TGCGCCAGCAGCTTTAGCGGGAACCAAGAGACCCAGTACTTC. Encoded protein: CASSFSGNQETQYF.